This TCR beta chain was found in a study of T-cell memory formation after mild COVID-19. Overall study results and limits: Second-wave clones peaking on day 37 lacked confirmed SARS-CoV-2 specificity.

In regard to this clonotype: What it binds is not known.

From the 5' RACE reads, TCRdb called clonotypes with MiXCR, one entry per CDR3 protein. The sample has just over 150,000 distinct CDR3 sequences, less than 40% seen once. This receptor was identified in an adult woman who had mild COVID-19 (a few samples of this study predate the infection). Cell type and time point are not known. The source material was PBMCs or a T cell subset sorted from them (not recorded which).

The CDR3 nucleotides are TGTGCCAGCAGCCCTTTAAGGACTGGAGAGACCCAGTACTTC. This codes for CASSPLRTGETQYF. The rearrangement uses TRBV14 and TRBJ2-5; a possible D gene is TRBD2 (5 bases). The V end was cut by 4 bases, the J end by 4 bases, with 13 bases between. The CDR3 runs to 14 residues. CDR1 and CDR2 from the germline V gene are SGHDN and FVKESK. The full variable domain, rest sourced from reference TRBV14 and TRBJ2-5, is EAGVTQFPSHSVIEKGQTVTLRCDPISGHDNLYWYRRVMGKEIKFLLHFVKESKQDESGMPNNRFLAERTGGTYSTLKVQPAELEDSGVYFCASSPLRTGETQYFGPGTRLLVL.